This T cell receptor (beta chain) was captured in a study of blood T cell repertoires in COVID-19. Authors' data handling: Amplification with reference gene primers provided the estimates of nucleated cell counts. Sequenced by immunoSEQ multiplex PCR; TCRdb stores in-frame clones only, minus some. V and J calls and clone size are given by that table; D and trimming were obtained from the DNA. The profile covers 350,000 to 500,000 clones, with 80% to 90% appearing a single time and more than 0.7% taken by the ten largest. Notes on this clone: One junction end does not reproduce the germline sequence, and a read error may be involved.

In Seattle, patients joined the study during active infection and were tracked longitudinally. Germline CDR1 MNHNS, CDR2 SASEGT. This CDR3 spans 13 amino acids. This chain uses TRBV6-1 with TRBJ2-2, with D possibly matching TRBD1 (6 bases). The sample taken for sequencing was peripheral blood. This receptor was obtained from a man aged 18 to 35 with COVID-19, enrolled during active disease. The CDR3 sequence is CASSEIRTDPPLF. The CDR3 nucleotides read TGTGCCAGCAGTGAAATCCGGACAGATCCCCCCCTTTTT.